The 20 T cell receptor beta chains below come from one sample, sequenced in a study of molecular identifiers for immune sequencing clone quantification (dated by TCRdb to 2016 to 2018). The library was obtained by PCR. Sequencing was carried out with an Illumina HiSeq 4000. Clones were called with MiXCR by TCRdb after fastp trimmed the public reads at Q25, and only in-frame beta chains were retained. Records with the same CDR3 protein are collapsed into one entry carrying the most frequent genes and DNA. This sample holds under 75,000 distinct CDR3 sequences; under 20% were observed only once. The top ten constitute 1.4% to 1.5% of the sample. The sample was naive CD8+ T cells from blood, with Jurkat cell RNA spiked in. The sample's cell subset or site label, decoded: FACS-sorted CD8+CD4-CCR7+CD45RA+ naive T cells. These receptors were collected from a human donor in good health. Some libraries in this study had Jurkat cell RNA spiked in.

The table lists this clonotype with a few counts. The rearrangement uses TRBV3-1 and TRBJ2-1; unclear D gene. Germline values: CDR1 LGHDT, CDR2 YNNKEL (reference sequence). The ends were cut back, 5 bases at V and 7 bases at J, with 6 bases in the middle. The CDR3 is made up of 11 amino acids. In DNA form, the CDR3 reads TGTGCCAGCAGCGACTTTAATGAGCAGTTCTTC. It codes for CASSDFNEQFF.

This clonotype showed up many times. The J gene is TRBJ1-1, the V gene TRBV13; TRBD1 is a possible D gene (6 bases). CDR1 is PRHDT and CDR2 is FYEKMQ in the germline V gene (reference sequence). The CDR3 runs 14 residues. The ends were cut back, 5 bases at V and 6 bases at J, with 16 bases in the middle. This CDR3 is CASSPQGRWSEAFF. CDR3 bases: TGTGCCAGCAGCCCGCAGGGGCGATGGTCTGAAGCTTTCTTT.

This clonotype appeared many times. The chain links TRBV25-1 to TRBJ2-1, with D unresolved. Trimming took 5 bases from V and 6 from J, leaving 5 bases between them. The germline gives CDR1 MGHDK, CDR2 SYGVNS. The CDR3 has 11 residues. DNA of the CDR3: TGTGCCAGCAGTCCAGGCAATGAGCAGTTCTTC. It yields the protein CASSPGNEQFF.

The CDR3, as DNA: TGTGCCAGCAGCTTGTACGGGGCTAGCACAGATACGCAGTATTTT. Encoded protein: CASSLYGASTDTQYF. This rearrangement joins TRBV5-4 to TRBJ2-3; the D call may be TRBD1 or TRBD2 (5 bases each). The germline V gene encodes CDR1 SGHNT and CDR2 YYREEE (reference sequence). V was trimmed by 1 base and J by 0 bases, leaving 9 bases between them. CDR3 length: 15 amino acids.

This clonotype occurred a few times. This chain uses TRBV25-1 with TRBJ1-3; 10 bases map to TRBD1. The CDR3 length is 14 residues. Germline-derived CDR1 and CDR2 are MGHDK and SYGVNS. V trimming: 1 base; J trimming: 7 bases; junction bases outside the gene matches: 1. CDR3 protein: CASSEWDRGNTIYF. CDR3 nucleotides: TGTGCCAGCAGTGAATGGGACAGGGGTAACACCATATATTTT.

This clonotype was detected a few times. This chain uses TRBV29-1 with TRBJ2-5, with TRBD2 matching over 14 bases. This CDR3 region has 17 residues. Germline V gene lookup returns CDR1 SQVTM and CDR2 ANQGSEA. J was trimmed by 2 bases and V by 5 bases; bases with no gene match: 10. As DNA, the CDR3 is TGCAGCGTTTTCGGATGGGGACTAGCGGGAGAGCAAGAGACCCAGTACTTC. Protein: CSVFGWGLAGEQETQYF.

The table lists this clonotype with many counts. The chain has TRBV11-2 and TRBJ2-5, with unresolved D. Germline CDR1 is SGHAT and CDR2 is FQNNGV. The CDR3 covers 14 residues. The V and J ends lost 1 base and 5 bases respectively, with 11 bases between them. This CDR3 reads CASSLVGARETQYF. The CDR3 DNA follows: TGTGCCAGCAGCTTAGTAGGAGCTCGCGAGACCCAGTACTTC.

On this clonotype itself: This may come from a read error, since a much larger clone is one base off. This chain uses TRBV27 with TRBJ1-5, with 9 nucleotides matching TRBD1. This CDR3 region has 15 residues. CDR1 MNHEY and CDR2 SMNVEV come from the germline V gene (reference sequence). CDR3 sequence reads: CAGRPRDRDHQPQHF. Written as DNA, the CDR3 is TGTGCCGGCAGACCCCGGGACAGGGACCATCAGCCCCAGCATTTT.

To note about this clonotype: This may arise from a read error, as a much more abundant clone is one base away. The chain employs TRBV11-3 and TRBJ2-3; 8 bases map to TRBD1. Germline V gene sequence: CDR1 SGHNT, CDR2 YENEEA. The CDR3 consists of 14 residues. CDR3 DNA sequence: TGTGCCAGCAGCACAGGACAGGGCGCAGATACGCAGTGTTTT. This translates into CASSTGQGADTQCF.

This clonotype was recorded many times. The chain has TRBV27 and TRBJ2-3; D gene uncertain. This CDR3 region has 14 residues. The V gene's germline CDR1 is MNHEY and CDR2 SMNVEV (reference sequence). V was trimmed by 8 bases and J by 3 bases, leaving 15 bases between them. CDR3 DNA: TGTGCCAGCTCGACGGACCGAGCTACAGATACGCAGTATTTT. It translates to CASSTDRATDTQYF.

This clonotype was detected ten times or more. The CDR3: CASSNPTLNYGYTF. The CDR3 nucleotides are TGTGCCAGCAGTAACCCGACTCTTAACTATGGCTACACCTTC. The V call is TRBV28, the J call TRBJ1-2, with D uncertain. Germline V gene lookup returns CDR1 MDHEN and CDR2 SYDVKM. The CDR3 is 14 residues long. With 5 bases removed from V and 1 base from J, the gap between germline ends came to 11 bases.

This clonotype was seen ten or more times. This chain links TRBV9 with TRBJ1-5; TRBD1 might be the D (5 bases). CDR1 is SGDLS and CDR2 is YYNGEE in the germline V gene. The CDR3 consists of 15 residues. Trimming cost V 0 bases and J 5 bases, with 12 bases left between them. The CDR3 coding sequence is TGTGCCAGCAGCGTAGGGCAGGGAAGATATCAGCCCCAGCATTTT. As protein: CASSVGQGRYQPQHF.

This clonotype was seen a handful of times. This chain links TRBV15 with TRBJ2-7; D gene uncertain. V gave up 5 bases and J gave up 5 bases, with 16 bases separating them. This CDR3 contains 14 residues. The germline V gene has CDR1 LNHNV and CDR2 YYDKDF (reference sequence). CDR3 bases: TGTGCCACCAGCGTAAGCCCGGGCCCCCACGAGCAGTACTTC. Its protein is CATSVSPGPHEQYF. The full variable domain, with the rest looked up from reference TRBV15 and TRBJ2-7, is DAMVIQNPRYQVTQFGKPVTLSCSQTLNHNVMYWYQQKSSQAPKLLFHYYDKDFNNEADTPDNFQSRRPNTSFCFLDIRSPGLGDTAMYLCATSVSPGPHEQYFGPGTRLTVT.

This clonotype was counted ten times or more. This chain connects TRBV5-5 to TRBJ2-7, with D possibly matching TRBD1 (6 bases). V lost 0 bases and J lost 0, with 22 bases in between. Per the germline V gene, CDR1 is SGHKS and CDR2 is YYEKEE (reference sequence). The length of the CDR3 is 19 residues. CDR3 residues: CASSLVSRDTPYRSYEQYF. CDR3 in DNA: TGTGCCAGCAGCTTGGTATCACGGGACACACCCTACCGCTCCTACGAGCAGTACTTC.

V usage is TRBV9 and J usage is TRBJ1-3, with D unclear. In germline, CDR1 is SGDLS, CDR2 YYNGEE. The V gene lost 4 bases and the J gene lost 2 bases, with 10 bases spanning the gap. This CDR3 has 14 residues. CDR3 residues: CASSPSDPGNTIYF. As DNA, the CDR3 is TGTGCCAGCAGCCCCTCGGATCCTGGAAACACCATATATTTT.

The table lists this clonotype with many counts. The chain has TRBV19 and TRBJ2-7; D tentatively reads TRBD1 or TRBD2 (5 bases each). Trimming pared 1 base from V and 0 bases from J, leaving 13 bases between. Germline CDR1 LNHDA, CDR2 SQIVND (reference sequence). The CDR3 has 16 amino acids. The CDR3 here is CASSIGPGRSSYEQYF. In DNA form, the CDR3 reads TGTGCCAGTAGTATAGGGCCGGGACGGAGCTCCTACGAGCAGTACTTC.

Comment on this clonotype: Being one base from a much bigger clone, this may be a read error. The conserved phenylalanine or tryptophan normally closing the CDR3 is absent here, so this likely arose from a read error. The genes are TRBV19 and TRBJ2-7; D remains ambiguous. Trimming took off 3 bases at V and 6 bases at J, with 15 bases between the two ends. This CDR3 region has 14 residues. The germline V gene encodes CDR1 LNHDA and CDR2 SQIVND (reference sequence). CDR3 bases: TGTGCCAGTAGTATTAATTTCGTGCCGGGCGAGCAGTACCTC. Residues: CASSINFVPGEQYL.

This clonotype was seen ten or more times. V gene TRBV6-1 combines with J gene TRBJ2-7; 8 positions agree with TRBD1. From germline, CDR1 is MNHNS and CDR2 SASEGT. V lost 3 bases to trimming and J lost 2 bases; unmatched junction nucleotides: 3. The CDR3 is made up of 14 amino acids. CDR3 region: CASSEWTGTYEQYF. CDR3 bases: TGTGCCAGCAGTGAGTGGACAGGGACCTACGAGCAGTACTTC.

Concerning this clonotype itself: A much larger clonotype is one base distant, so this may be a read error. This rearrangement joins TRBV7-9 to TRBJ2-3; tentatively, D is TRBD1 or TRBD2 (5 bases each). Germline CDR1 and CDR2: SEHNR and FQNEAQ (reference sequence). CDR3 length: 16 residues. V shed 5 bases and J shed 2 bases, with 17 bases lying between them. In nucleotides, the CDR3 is TGTGCCAGCAGCATTGACCGGGGCTACCCCACAGATACGCAGTATTTT. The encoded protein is CASSIDRGYPTDTQYF.

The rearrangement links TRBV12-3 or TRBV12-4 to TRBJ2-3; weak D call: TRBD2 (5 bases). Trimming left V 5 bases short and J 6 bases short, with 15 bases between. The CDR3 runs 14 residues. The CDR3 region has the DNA TGTGCCAGCAGTCTCTGGACTCCGCGGGATACGCAGTATTTT. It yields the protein CASSLWTPRDTQYF.